This T cell receptor beta chain is from a study of neurological immune-mediated disorders. This clonotype was recorded many times. TCRdb re-called the 5' RACE reads through MiXCR, storing one row per CDR3 protein. This table has some 66,000 distinct CDR3 sequences, around 4% appearing once. Looked up from germline, CDR1 is MDHEN and CDR2 is SYDVKM. The CDR3 runs to 15 residues. Trimming cost V 6 bases and J 0 bases, with 13 bases left between them. V is TRBV28 and J is TRBJ2-3; D possibly corresponds to TRBD2 (6 bases). What was sequenced was PBMCs. The clonotype comes from a man between 50 and 59 years old with multiple sclerosis. CDR3 protein: CASRHGGGSTDTQYF. CDR3 nucleotide sequence: TGTGCCAGCAGGCACGGGGGTGGAAGCACAGATACGCAGTATTTT.